These T cell receptor beta chains were read from a single sample in a study of CD8 T cells in ankylosing spondylitis. TCRdb itself ran the 5' RACE reads through MiXCR, one entry per CDR3 protein. The sample lists about 240,000 distinct CDR3 sequences, less than 10% occurring once. Sequenced: blood, either unsorted or a sorted T cell fraction (not recorded which). The receptors were gathered from a male donor with ankylosing spondylitis or in good health (not recorded which). CDR3s include the opening cysteine and the closing phenylalanine or tryptophan. The D gene is left open where the match is weak. Only part of the rows carry a size: once, few, many, or a class if the clone is expanded.

j_call d_call cdr3_length v_call clone_size cdr3_nt cdr3_aa
TRBJ2-7 TRBD1 13 TRBV6-2/TRBV6-3 NA TGTGCCAGCCGTAGTCCAGGGGGCTACGAGCAGTACTTC CASRSPGGYEQYF
TRBJ2-4 TRBD1 14 TRBV10-3 many TGTGCCATCAGACCCGGGACAGGGGAAAACATTCAGTACTTC CAIRPGTGENIQYF
TRBJ2-7 NA 13 TRBV29-1 many TGCAGCGTTGGAGCCCTGGCCCCCTACGAGCAGTACTTC CSVGALAPYEQYF
TRBJ2-1 TRBD1 16 TRBV5-1 many TGCGCCAGCAGCTTTGACCCTGGGGACAGAGACAATGAGCAGTTCTTC CASSFDPGDRDNEQFF
TRBJ2-1 NA 12 TRBV12-3/TRBV12-4 many TGTGCCAGCAGTCAGTCCTACAATGAGCAGTTCTTC CASSQSYNEQFF
TRBJ2-2 NA 15 TRBV7-8 many TGTGCCAGCAGCTTATCCGGGAGACCCATCGGGGAGCTGTTTTTT CASSLSGRPIGELFF
TRBJ1-4 TRBD1 15 TRBV20-1 many TGCAGTGCTAGATGGGGGGGACAGGGGAATGAAAAACTGTTTTTT CSARWGGQGNEKLFF
TRBJ2-7 NA 19 TRBV11-1 many TGTGCCAGCAGCTTAAAAGGTGGCAGGGGATCTAATTTCCCCTACGAGCAGTACTTC CASSLKGGRGSNFPYEQYF
TRBJ2-2 TRBD1 16 TRBV12-3/TRBV12-4 many TGTGCCAGCAGTTTCGGGACAGGGGGCGCGGTCGGGGAGCTGTTTTTT CASSFGTGGAVGELFF
TRBJ2-1 NA 14 TRBV12-3/TRBV12-4 many TGTGCCAGCAGTTTATCCGGGGTCCACAATGAGCAGTTCTTC CASSLSGVHNEQFF
TRBJ1-2 NA 14 TRBV20-1 many TGCAGTGCTGATAGACAGGAAGTGATCTATGGCTACACCTTC CSADRQEVIYGYTF
TRBJ2-5 TRBD2 16 TRBV12-3/TRBV12-4 many TGTGCCAGCAGGGGTCGTAGCGGGGTCTTCCAAGAGACCCAGTACTTC CASRGRSGVFQETQYF
TRBJ2-5 TRBD2 16 TRBV6-5 many TGTGCCAGCAGTTACTCGCTAGCGGGGGGACGAGAGACCCAGTACTTC CASSYSLAGGRETQYF
TRBJ2-7 NA 13 TRBV13 few TGTGCCAGCAGCTTGGGACTTGTCTGCGAGCAGTACTTC CASSLGLVCEQYF
TRBJ1-6 TRBD1 13 TRBV5-1 many TGCGCCAGCAGCTTAAATGACAGGGAACCCCTCCACTTT CASSLNDREPLHF
TRBJ2-7 TRBD2 16 TRBV20-1 NA TGCAGTGCTAGAAAGGCTAGCGGGGGGGCGGTGAGCGAGCAGTACTTC CSARKASGGAVSEQYF
TRBJ2-1 NA 17 TRBV3-1 NA TGTGCCACCTCCCAAGAAGCCCGGGGCAGTGGTGACAATGAGCAGTTCTTC CATSQEARGSGDNEQFF
TRBJ2-5 NA 14 TRBV10-3 many TGTGCCATCAGTGCTCAGCACGGCCAAGAGACCCAGTACTTC CAISAQHGQETQYF
TRBJ2-3 NA 13 TRBV7-2 many TGTGCCAGCACTCTAGTTCGGCGGGATACGCAGTATTTT CASTLVRRDTQYF
TRBJ1-4 TRBD1 15 TRBV12-3/TRBV12-4 many TGTGCCAGCAGTCCAGGGGGCAGGGGATTTGAAAAACTGTTTTTT CASSPGGRGFEKLFF
TRBJ2-1 TRBD2 12 TRBV20-1 many TGCAGTGAGGGGTTAGCGGGTGGTGAGCAGTTCTTC CSEGLAGGEQFF
TRBJ1-2 NA 13 TRBV5-1 many TGCGCCAGCAGCTTAATGGCAGGGGATGGCTACACCTTC CASSLMAGDGYTF
TRBJ2-7 NA 14 TRBV5-1 many TGCGCCAGCAGCTCCGCGCAGGGGTCCTACGAGCAGTACTTC CASSSAQGSYEQYF
TRBJ1-5 TRBD1 14 TRBV20-1 many TGCAGTGCTCTGGACAGGGATAGCAATCAGCCCCAGCATTTT CSALDRDSNQPQHF
TRBJ2-2 NA 15 TRBV12-3/TRBV12-4 many TGTGCCAGCAGTTTAGACTTCCCGGACACCGGGGAGCTGTTTTTT CASSLDFPDTGELFF
TRBJ2-1 NA 15 TRBV9 many TGTGCCAGCAGCCCCCTCCCGATTAGTTACAATGAGCAGTTCTTC CASSPLPISYNEQFF
TRBJ2-5 TRBD1 15 TRBV9 NA TGTGCCAGCAGCACCACACAACGGACAGGAGAGACCCAGTACTTC CASSTTQRTGETQYF
TRBJ2-3 NA 15 TRBV29-1 many TGCAGCGCACGACCAGGGGCGATAAGCACAGATACGCAGTATTTT CSARPGAISTDTQYF
TRBJ1-5 TRBD1 16 TRBV6-1 many TGTGCCAGCAGTGAGCTCATTGACAGGGTTGTTCAGCCCCAGCATTTT CASSELIDRVVQPQHF
TRBJ2-7 TRBD2 14 TRBV13 many TGTGCCAGCAGCCCTAGCGGGATACCCGACGAGCAGTACTTC CASSPSGIPDEQYF
TRBJ2-3 NA 13 TRBV9 many TGTGCCAGCAGCGCACTAGACACAGATACGCAGTATTTT CASSALDTDTQYF
TRBJ2-1 NA 16 TRBV5-1 few TGCGCCAGCAGCTTGGGGGGACCGAACCTCTACAATGAGCAGTTCTTC CASSLGGPNLYNEQFF
TRBJ2-2 NA 14 TRBV5-1 many TGCGCCAGCAGCTTAGGGGACTTCCCCGGGGAGCTGTTTTTT CASSLGDFPGELFF
TRBJ2-7 NA 15 TRBV5-6 many TGTGCCAGCAGCTATGACGGGCCGAGCCCCTACGAGCAGTACTTC CASSYDGPSPYEQYF
TRBJ2-1 NA 16 TRBV18 NA TGTGCCAGCTCACCACCGCACAGGGCCCCTTACAATGAGCAGTTCTTC CASSPPHRAPYNEQFF
TRBJ2-7 NA 14 TRBV12-3/TRBV12-4 many TGTGCCAGCAGTCTCCGGGACACTATCTACGAGCAGTACTTC CASSLRDTIYEQYF
TRBJ2-5 TRBD1 15 TRBV5-1 many TGCGCCAGCAGCCGACAGGGGAGAGTAGAAGAGACCCAGTACTTC CASSRQGRVEETQYF
TRBJ1-6 NA 14 TRBV5-6 many TGTGCCAGCAGCTTCATGAGGGGGAGGACACCCCTCCACTTT CASSFMRGRTPLHF
TRBJ2-3 NA 14 TRBV24-1 NA TGTGCCACCAGTGATTTTGGGGTGGCAGATACGCAGTATTTT CATSDFGVADTQYF
TRBJ1-5 TRBD1 15 TRBV2 many TGTGCCAGCAGCGGACAGGGGGTAAGCAATCAGCCCCAGCATTTT CASSGQGVSNQPQHF